This is a list of T cell receptor beta chains from one sample in a study of control samples from healthy donors and cancer patients. Data came from immunoSEQ multiplex PCR; TCRdb stores just in-frame clones and leaves some out. The data show 190,000 or so clones, 85% to 95% seen once. Sequenced sample: blood. Receptors originate from a man aged 18 to 30 in good health. Both conserved end residues are part of each CDR3. Fields, in order: V gene, D gene, J gene, clone size, CDR3 protein, CDR3 DNA. The D gene is left open where the match is weak. Clone size is given for some rows only: seen once, a few or many times, or a class if the clone is expanded.

v_call: TRBV3-1/TRBV3-2; d_call: TRBD1; j_call: TRBJ1-3; clone_size: NA; cdr3_aa: CASSRKRTGSGNTIYF; cdr3_nt: TGTGCCAGCAGCCGGAAACGGACAGGCTCTGGAAACACCATATATTTT
v_call: TRBV6-5; d_call: TRBD1; j_call: TRBJ1-1; clone_size: NA; cdr3_aa: CASNLDRGGTEAFF; cdr3_nt: TGTGCCAGCAACCTGGACAGGGGAGGAACTGAAGCTTTCTTT
v_call: TRBV3-1/TRBV3-2; d_call: NA; j_call: TRBJ1-5; clone_size: NA; cdr3_aa: CASSQGAVDNQPQHF; cdr3_nt: TGTGCCAGCAGCCAAGGGGCGGTGGACAATCAGCCCCAGCATTTT
v_call: TRBV5-6; d_call: TRBD1; j_call: TRBJ2-4; clone_size: NA; cdr3_aa: CASSLAPGTGAQNIQYF; cdr3_nt: TGTGCCAGCAGCTTGGCCCCTGGGACAGGGGCCCAAAACATTCAGTACTTC
v_call: TRBV6-1; d_call: NA; j_call: TRBJ1-5; clone_size: NA; cdr3_aa: CASSEWRGGNQPQHF; cdr3_nt: TGTGCCAGCAGTGAGTGGAGAGGGGGCAATCAGCCCCAGCATTTT
v_call: TRBV18; d_call: NA; j_call: TRBJ1-1; clone_size: NA; cdr3_aa: CASSPPNLFSSDEAFF; cdr3_nt: TGTGCCAGCTCACCACCGAACCTCTTTAGCTCGGATGAAGCTTTCTTT
v_call: TRBV7-2; d_call: NA; j_call: TRBJ2-3; clone_size: NA; cdr3_aa: CASSPPSGPGDTQYF; cdr3_nt: TGTGCCAGCAGCCCCCCAAGCGGGCCGGGGGATACGCAGTATTTT
v_call: TRBV7-9; d_call: NA; j_call: TRBJ2-7; clone_size: once; cdr3_aa: CASSRGGSFYEQYF; cdr3_nt: TGTGCCAGCAGCAGGGGCGGCTCCTTCTACGAGCAGTACTTC
v_call: TRBV29-1; d_call: NA; j_call: TRBJ1-1; clone_size: NA; cdr3_aa: CSAGTADTEAFF; cdr3_nt: TGCAGTGCCGGAACTGCTGACACTGAAGCTTTCTTT
v_call: TRBV7-9; d_call: NA; j_call: TRBJ2-1; clone_size: NA; cdr3_aa: CASSLLSGGGEDNEQFF; cdr3_nt: TGTGCCAGCAGCTTATTGAGCGGCGGAGGCGAGGACAATGAGCAGTTCTTC
v_call: TRBV3-1/TRBV3-2; d_call: NA; j_call: TRBJ2-2; clone_size: NA; cdr3_aa: CASTIEGFSGELFF; cdr3_nt: TGTGCCAGCACTATTGAGGGGTTTTCCGGGGAGCTGTTTTTT
v_call: TRBV10-3; d_call: TRBD1; j_call: TRBJ2-1; clone_size: NA; cdr3_aa: CAISRDRVGNEQFF; cdr3_nt: TGTGCCATCAGTAGGGACAGGGTGGGCAATGAGCAGTTCTTC
v_call: TRBV18; d_call: NA; j_call: TRBJ1-1; clone_size: NA; cdr3_aa: CASSPISFGAEAFF; cdr3_nt: TGTGCCAGCTCACCGATTTCATTCGGGGCTGAAGCTTTCTTT
v_call: TRBV5-8; d_call: TRBD1; j_call: TRBJ1-5; clone_size: NA; cdr3_aa: CASSLGRGLQPQHF; cdr3_nt: TGTGCCAGCAGCTTGGGCAGGGGGCTTCAGCCCCAGCATTTT
v_call: TRBV5-6; d_call: TRBD1; j_call: TRBJ1-1; clone_size: NA; cdr3_aa: CASSSPGTENTEAFF; cdr3_nt: TGTGCCAGCAGCTCCCCCGGGACAGAGAACACTGAAGCTTTCTTT
v_call: TRBV28; d_call: TRBD1; j_call: TRBJ1-5; clone_size: NA; cdr3_aa: CASRSRGAGSNQPQHF; cdr3_nt: TGTGCCAGCAGAAGCAGGGGGGCGGGGAGCAATCAGCCCCAGCATTTT
v_call: TRBV12-5; d_call: NA; j_call: TRBJ1-1; clone_size: NA; cdr3_aa: CASGLYQITEAFF; cdr3_nt: TGTGCTAGTGGTTTGTACCAGATCACTGAAGCTTTCTTT
v_call: TRBV7-2; d_call: NA; j_call: TRBJ2-1; clone_size: NA; cdr3_aa: CASSFNHFGEQFF; cdr3_nt: TGTGCCAGCAGCTTCAACCATTTTGGGGAGCAGTTCTTC